Listed here is a single T cell receptor beta chain. This sample is drawn from a study of T cell clones after liver transplantation. Assay: immunoSEQ multiplex PCR; the TCRdb copy retains only in-frame clones and omits some. This sample yields over 45,000 clones, of which over 55% are seen a single time; 7.5% to 10% belongs to the top ten. CDR3 size: 16 residues. From germline, CDR1 is KGHSH and CDR2 LQKENI. Germline trimming cut 3 bases from V and 2 bases from J; bases unmatched to any gene: 3. This rearrangement joins TRBV18 to TRBJ2-5, with 13 bases identical to TRBD2. The clonotype comes from a human patient who received a liver transplant. The graft donor may have given rise to some T cells. Sequenced here: CD4+ T cells from blood, sampled about 56 months after liver transplant. The CDR3 is CASSPKTSGGQETQYF. The CDR3 bases are TGTGCCAGCTCACCTAAGACTAGCGGGGGGCAAGAGACCCAGTACTTC.